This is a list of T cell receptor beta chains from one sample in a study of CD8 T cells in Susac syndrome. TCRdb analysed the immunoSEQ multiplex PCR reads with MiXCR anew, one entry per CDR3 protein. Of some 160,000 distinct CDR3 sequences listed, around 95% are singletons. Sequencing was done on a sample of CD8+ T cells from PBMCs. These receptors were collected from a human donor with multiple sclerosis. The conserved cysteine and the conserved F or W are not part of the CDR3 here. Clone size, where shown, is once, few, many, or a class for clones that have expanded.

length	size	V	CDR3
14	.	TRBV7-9	ASSPGTSGNQETQY
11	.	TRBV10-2	ASRPREHTEAF
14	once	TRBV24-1	ATSDGGTGPGGIQY
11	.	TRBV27	ASSFGRITEAF
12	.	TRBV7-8	ASRPGQGRETQY
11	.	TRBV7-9	ASSLPGNEKLF
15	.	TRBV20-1	SARLPSTSGNDNEQF
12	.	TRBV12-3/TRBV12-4	ASSLGTGTTEAF
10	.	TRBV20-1	SASGNYNEQF
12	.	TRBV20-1	SARGTGGGTEAF
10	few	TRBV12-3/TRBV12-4	ASSWVNTEAF
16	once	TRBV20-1	SARDGGQGIDLSQPQH
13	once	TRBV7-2	ASSHKTGGTDTQY
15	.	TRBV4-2	ASSPDQDRELRHEQF
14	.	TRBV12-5	ASGLEKGLVRGVQH
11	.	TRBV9	ASGGPLPYGYT
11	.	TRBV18	ASSPRTVYGYT
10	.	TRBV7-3	ASSMIPGQLF
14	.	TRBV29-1	SARASATSSYNEQF
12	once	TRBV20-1	SARDVASNYGYT
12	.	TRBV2	ASRPPQGWYEQY
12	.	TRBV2	ASSEQGDGYEQY
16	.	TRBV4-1	ASSQVGARTGSNTEAF